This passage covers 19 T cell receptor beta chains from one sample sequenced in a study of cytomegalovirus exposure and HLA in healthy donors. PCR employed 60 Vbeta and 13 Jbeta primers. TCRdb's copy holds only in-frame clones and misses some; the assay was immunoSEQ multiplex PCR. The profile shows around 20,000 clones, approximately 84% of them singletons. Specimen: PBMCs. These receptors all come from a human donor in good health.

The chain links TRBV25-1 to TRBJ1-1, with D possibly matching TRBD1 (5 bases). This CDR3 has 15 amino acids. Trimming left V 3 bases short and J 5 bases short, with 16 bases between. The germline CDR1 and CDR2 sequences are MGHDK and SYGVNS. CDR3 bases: TGTGCCAGCAGTGATCAGGACACCGTAGTGACTGAAGCTTTCTTT. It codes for CASSDQDTVVTEAFF. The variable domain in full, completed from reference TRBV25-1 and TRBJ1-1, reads EADIYQTPRYLVIGTGKKITLECSQTMGHDKMYWYQQDPGMELHLIHYSYGVNSTEKGDLSSESTVSRIRTEHFPLTLESARPSHTSQYLCASSDQDTVVTEAFFGQGTRLTVV.

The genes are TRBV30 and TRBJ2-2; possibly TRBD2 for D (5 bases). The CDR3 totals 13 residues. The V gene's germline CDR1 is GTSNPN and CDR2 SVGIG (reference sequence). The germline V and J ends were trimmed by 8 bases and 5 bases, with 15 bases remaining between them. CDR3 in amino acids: CAGFMDWTGELFF. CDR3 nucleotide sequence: TGTGCCGGGTTCATGGACTGGACCGGGGAGCTGTTTTTT.

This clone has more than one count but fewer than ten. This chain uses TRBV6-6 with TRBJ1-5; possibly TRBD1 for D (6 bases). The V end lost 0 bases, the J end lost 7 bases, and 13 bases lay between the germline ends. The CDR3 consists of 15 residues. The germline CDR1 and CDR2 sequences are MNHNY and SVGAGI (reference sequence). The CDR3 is CASSYSYTGSQPQHF. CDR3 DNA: TGTGCCAGCAGTTACTCCTACACAGGGAGCCAGCCCCAGCATTTT.

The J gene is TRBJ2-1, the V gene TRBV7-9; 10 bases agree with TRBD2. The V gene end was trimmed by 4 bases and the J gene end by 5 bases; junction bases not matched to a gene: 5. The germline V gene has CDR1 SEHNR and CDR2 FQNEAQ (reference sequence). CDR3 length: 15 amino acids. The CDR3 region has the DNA TGTGCCAGCAGCTCCGGGACTAGCGCAGACAATGAGCAGTTCTTC. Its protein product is CASSSGTSADNEQFF. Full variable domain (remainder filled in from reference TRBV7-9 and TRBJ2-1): DTGVSQNPRHKITKRGQNVTFRCDPISEHNRLYWYRQTLGQGPEFLTYFQNEAQLEKSRLLSDRFSAERPKGSFSTLEIQRTEQGDSAMYLCASSSGTSADNEQFFGPGTRLTVL.

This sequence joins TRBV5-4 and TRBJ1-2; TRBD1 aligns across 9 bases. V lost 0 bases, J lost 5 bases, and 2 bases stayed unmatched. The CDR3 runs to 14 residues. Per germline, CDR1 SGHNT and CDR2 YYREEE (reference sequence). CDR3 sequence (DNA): TGTGCCAGCAGCTTGGACAGGGGGCGATATGGCTACACCTTC. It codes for CASSLDRGRYGYTF.

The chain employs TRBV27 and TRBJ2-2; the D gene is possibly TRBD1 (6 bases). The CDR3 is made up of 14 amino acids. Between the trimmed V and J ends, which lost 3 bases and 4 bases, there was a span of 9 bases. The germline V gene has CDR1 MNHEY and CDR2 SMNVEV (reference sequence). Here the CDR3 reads CASSLGAVTGELFF. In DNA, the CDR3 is TGTGCCAGCAGTTTGGGGGCCGTCACCGGGGAGCTGTTTTTT.

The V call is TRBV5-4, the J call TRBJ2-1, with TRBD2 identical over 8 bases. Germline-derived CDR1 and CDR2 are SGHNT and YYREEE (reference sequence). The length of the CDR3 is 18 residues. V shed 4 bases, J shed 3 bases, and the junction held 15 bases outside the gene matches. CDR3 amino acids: CASSKLAAVEGDYNEQFF. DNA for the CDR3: TGTGCCAGCAGCAAACTAGCGGCAGTTGAAGGAGACTACAATGAGCAGTTCTTC.

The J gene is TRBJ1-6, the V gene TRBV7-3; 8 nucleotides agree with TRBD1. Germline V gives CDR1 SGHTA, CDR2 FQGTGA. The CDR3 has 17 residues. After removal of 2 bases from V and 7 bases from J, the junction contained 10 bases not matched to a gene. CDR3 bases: TGTGCCAGCAGCTTACGCCCCCCGGGACAGGAGAATTCACCCCTCCACTTT. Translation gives CASSLRPPGQENSPLHF.

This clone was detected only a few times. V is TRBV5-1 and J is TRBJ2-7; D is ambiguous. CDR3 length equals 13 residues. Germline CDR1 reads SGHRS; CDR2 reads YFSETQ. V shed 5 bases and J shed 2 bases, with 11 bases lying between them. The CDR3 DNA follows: TGCGCCAGCAGTAGCCTGACCACCTACGAGCAGTACTTC. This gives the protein CASSSLTTYEQYF.

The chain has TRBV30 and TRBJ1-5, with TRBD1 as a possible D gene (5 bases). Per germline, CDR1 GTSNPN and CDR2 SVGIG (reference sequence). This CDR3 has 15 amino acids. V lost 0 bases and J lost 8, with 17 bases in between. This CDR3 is CAWSVQDGSREPQHF. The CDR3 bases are TGTGCCTGGAGTGTACAGGACGGATCTCGGGAGCCCCAGCATTTT. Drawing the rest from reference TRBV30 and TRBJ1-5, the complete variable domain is SQTIHQWPATLVQPVGSPLSLECTVEGTSNPNLYWYRQAAGRGLQLLFYSVGIGQISSEVPQNLSASRPQDRQFILSSKKLLLSDSGFYLCAWSVQDGSREPQHFGDGTRLSIL.

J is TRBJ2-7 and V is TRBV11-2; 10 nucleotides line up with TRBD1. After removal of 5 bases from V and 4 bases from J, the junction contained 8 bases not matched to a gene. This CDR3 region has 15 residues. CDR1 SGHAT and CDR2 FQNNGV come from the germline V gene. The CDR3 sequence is CASSRRTGGVYEQYF. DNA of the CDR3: TGTGCCAGCAGCCGCCGGACAGGGGGAGTGTACGAGCAGTACTTC.

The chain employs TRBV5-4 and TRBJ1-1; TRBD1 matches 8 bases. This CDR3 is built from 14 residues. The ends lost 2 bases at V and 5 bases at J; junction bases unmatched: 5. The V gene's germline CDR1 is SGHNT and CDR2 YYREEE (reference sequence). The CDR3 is CASSFRGRGTEAFF. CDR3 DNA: TGTGCCAGCAGCTTCAGGGGGCGCGGGACTGAAGCTTTCTTT.

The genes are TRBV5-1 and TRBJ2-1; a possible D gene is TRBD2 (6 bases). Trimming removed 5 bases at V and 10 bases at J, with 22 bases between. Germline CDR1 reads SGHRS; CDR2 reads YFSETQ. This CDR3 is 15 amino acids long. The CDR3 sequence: CASRGGPRSTWEQFF. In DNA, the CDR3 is TGCGCCAGCAGGGGGGGACCGCGTTCTACATGGGAGCAGTTCTTC.

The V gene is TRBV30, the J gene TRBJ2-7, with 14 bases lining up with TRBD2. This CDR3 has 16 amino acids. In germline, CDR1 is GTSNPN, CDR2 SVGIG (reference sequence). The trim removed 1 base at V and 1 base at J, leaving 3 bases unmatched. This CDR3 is CAWSGTSGRSSYEQYF. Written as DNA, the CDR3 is TGTGCCTGGAGTGGGACTAGCGGGAGGTCATCCTACGAGCAGTACTTC.

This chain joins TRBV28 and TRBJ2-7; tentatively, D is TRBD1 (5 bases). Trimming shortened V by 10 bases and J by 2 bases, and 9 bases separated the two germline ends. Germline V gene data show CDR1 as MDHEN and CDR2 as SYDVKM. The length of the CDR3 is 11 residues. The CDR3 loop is CAIQGTYEQYF. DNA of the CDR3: TGTGCCATCCAGGGCACCTACGAGCAGTACTTC.

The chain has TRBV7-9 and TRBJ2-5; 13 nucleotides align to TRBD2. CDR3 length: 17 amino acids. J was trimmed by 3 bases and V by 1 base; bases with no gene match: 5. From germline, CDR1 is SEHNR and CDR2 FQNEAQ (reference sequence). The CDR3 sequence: CASSLGGLAGPKETQYF. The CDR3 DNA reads TGTGCCAGCAGCTTAGGGGGACTAGCGGGACCCAAAGAGACCCAGTACTTC.

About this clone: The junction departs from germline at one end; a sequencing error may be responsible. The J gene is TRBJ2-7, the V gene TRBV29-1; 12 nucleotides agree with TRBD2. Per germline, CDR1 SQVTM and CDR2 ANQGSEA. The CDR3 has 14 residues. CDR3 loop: CGVLTSGGFYEQYF. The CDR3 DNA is TGCGGCGTCCTGACTAGCGGGGGATTCTACGAGCAGTACTTC.

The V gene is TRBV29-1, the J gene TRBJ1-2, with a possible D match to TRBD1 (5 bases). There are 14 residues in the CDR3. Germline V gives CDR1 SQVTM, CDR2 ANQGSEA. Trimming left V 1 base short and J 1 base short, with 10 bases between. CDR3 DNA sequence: TGCAGCGTTGAAGGTAGAAGGGGTAACTATGGCTACACCTTC. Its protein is CSVEGRRGNYGYTF.

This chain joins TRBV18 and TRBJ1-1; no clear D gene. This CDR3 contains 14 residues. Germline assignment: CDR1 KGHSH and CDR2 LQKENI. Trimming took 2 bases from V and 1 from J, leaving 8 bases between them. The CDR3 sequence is CASSPNGANTEAFF. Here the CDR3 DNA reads TGTGCCAGCTCACCAAACGGAGCGAACACTGAAGCTTTCTTT.